One and the same sample provided the 30 T cell receptor beta chains below, sequenced in a study of blood T cell repertoires in COVID-19. The data were produced by immunoSEQ multiplex PCR, yet TCRdb's version contains in-frame clones alone and is incomplete. The sample holds around 270,000 clones; about 88% are singletons and the top ten take around 1.8%. The material sequenced was peripheral blood. The source of these receptors is a young man with active or convalescent COVID-19.

This clone occurred once. This chain uses TRBV7-9 with TRBJ2-7; 7 bases match TRBD1. After removal of 5 bases from V and 4 bases from J, the junction contained 11 bases not matched to a gene. Germline-derived CDR1 and CDR2 are SEHNR and FQNEAQ (reference sequence). The CDR3 consists of 15 residues. DNA for the CDR3: TGTGCCAGCAGCCCTAATGTGGGACAGCTTTACGAGCAGTACTTC. This codes for CASSPNVGQLYEQYF.

The V gene is TRBV27, the J gene TRBJ2-2; the match to TRBD1 covers 8 bases. The J segment lost 5 bases and the V segment lost 2 bases, leaving 4 bases of the junction unmatched. CDR1 MNHEY and CDR2 SMNVEV come from the germline V gene (reference sequence). This CDR3 is 15 amino acids long. The CDR3 reads CASSLTGGGTGELFF. CDR3 DNA sequence: TGTGCCAGCAGTTTAACAGGGGGTGGGACCGGGGAGCTGTTTTTT.

Points on this clone: The same CDR3 is also encoded by other DNA sequences in this sample. The chain recombines TRBV5-1 with TRBJ1-1; no clear D gene. The V and J ends lost 3 bases and 2 bases respectively, with 8 bases between them. The CDR3 is made up of 13 amino acids. CDR1 and CDR2 (germline): SGHRS, YFSETQ. Written as DNA, the CDR3 is TGCGCCAGCAGCTCCTCCCTAAACACTGAAGCTTTCTTT. Its protein is CASSSSLNTEAFF.

The CDR3, as DNA: TGTGCCAGCAGTCTCAACGGGGATTACGAGCAGTACTTC. This translates into CASSLNGDYEQYF. This sequence joins TRBV14 and TRBJ2-7; maybe TRBD2 (5 bases). The V end lost 6 bases, the J end lost 4 bases, and 13 bases lay between the germline ends. This CDR3 has 13 residues. Looked up from germline, CDR1 is SGHDN and CDR2 is FVKESK.

The chain uses TRBV4-1 and TRBJ1-1; D not resolved. Trimming removed 0 bases from V and 5 bases from J, with 13 bases in between. Germline-derived CDR1 and CDR2 are MGHRA and YSYEKL. The CDR3 contains 15 residues. The CDR3 here is CASSQDGPPRTEAFF. As DNA, the CDR3 is TGCGCCAGCAGCCAAGATGGGCCCCCCCGTACTGAAGCTTTCTTT.

The chain is built from TRBV19 and TRBJ2-2; the D gene is possibly TRBD1 (6 bases). The germline gives CDR1 LNHDA, CDR2 SQIVND (reference sequence). V lost 10 bases, J lost 2 bases, and 14 bases lay in between. This CDR3 has 14 amino acids. This CDR3 is CATTRDTNTGELFF. CDR3 nucleotides: TGTGCCACTACGAGGGACACTAACACCGGGGAGCTGTTTTTT.

This chain uses TRBV3-1 (or the pseudogene TRBV3-2) with TRBJ2-3, with D possibly matching TRBD1 (5 bases). Between the trimmed V and J ends, which lost 4 bases and 2 bases, there was a span of 16 bases. The CDR3 covers 16 residues. Germline V gives CDR1 LGHDT, CDR2 YNNKEL (reference sequence). CDR3 sequence reads: CASSLTETDFTDTQYF. CDR3 nucleotides: TGTGCCAGCAGCCTAACAGAGACAGACTTCACAGATACGCAGTATTTT.

This clone showed up just once. J is TRBJ1-1 and V is TRBV12-3 or TRBV12-4; D is unclear. V was cut by 6 bases and J by 2 bases, with 10 bases left in between. The CDR3 is 13 residues long. For the CDR3, the DNA is TGTGCCAGCAGGCTTACAGCAAACACTGAAGCTTTCTTT. Translation: CASRLTANTEAFF.

J is TRBJ2-7 and V is TRBV9, with 12 bases lining up with TRBD1. The CDR3 consists of 15 residues. Per the germline V gene, CDR1 is SGDLS and CDR2 is YYNGEE. V shed 3 bases, J shed 6 bases, and the junction held 7 bases outside the gene matches. Here the CDR3 DNA reads TGTGCCAGCAGCGCGGGGACAGGGGGCGTACCCGAGCAGTACTTC. Protein sequence: CASSAGTGGVPEQYF.

The J gene is TRBJ2-7, the V gene TRBV6-1, with 8 bases matching TRBD2. CDR1 and CDR2 (germline): MNHNS, SASEGT. Trimming cost V 3 bases and J 3 bases; bases outside gene matches: 4. The CDR3 totals 14 residues. In DNA, the CDR3 is TGTGCCAGCAGTGACGGGCTAGCGGGCTACGAGCAGTACTTC. Its protein product is CASSDGLAGYEQYF.

This clone was detected ten times or more. The CDR3 region is CASSDGISGGSTDTQYF. DNA for the CDR3: TGTGCCAGCAGCGACGGCATCAGCGGGGGGAGCACAGATACGCAGTATTTT. The chain uses TRBV11-2 and TRBJ2-3; 9 positions match TRBD2. The CDR3 has 17 amino acids. The germline gives CDR1 SGHAT, CDR2 FQNNGV. After removal of 5 bases from V and 0 bases from J, the junction contained 9 bases not matched to a gene.

On this clone: The junction departs from germline at one end; a sequencing error may be responsible. V is TRBV9 and J is TRBJ1-2, with TRBD1 as a possible D gene (6 bases). This CDR3 spans 11 amino acids. Germline V CDR1 and CDR2: SGDLS, YYNGEE. CDR3 sequence reads: CASSPEGQLAF. In DNA form, the CDR3 reads TGTGCCAGCAGCCCAGAAGGACAGTTGGCCTTC.

This rearrangement joins TRBV29-1 to TRBJ1-2, with D unresolved. The CDR3 runs 10 residues. The germline V and J ends were trimmed by 6 bases and 7 bases, with 9 bases remaining between them. CDR1 is SQVTM and CDR2 is ANQGSEA in the germline V gene. In DNA, the CDR3 is TGCAGCGTCCTAGTGTCTGGCTACACCTTC. Translating it yields CSVLVSGYTF.

The gene calls are TRBV12-3 or TRBV12-4 and TRBJ2-7; 9 nucleotides match TRBD1. J gave up 5 bases and V 6 bases, and 5 bases lay outside the gene matches. The CDR3 contains 13 residues. The CDR3 DNA reads TGTGCCAGCAGGGCCGGGACAGGGCACGAGCAGTACTTC. This codes for CASRAGTGHEQYF.

This clone was counted between two and nine times. The V gene is TRBV5-5, the J gene TRBJ2-2, with a weak D call TRBD1 (5 bases). This CDR3 region has 17 residues. Deletions cut 4 bases from V and 5 bases from J, with 21 bases between. Germline V gene lookup returns CDR1 SGHKS and CDR2 YYEKEE (reference sequence). CDR3 sequence reads: CASSVDPGPTPTGELFF. As DNA, the CDR3 is TGTGCCAGCAGCGTTGATCCAGGGCCAACCCCGACCGGGGAGCTGTTTTTT.

The chain uses TRBV12-1 and TRBJ2-7; TRBD2, as called in the table, went unchecked against the DNA. TRBV12-1 is assigned pseudogene status. The CDR3 contains 14 residues. CDR3 in DNA: TGTGCCACCTTCCCAAGCGGGGGGGCCTACGAGCAGTACTTC. This codes for CATFPSGGAYEQYF.

J is TRBJ1-1 and V is TRBV3-1 (or the pseudogene TRBV3-2); no reliable D call. This CDR3 contains 13 residues. Germline V gene data show CDR1 as LGHDT and CDR2 as YNNKEL (reference sequence). V was clipped by 0 bases and J by 7 bases, with 9 bases between them. The DNA for the CDR3 is TGTGCCAGCAGCCAAGAACTCGGGTATGAAGCTTTCTTT. It yields the protein CASSQELGYEAFF.

The chain joins TRBV12-3 or TRBV12-4 to TRBJ1-6; D ambiguous. CDR3 length equals 13 residues. Deletions cut 2 bases from V and 10 bases from J, with 9 bases between. The CDR3 loop reads CASSLNRISPLHF. The CDR3 DNA is TGTGCCAGCAGTTTAAACAGAATCTCACCCCTCCACTTT.

The genes are TRBV7-8 and TRBJ1-3, with D perhaps TRBD1 (6 bases). The CDR3 loop spans 14 amino acids. Per germline, CDR1 SGHVS and CDR2 FQNEAQ. Trimming removed 1 base at V and 2 bases at J, with 6 bases between. The CDR3 is CASSLGTAGNTIYF. CDR3 in DNA: TGTGCCAGCAGCTTAGGGACAGCTGGAAACACCATATATTTT.

V and J are TRBV19 and TRBJ1-4; tentatively, D is TRBD1 (6 bases). This CDR3 contains 14 residues. V shed 6 bases and J shed 4 bases, with 12 bases lying between them. CDR1 and CDR2 (germline): LNHDA, SQIVND (reference sequence). CDR3 residues: CASRNREYNEKLFF. Here the CDR3 DNA reads TGTGCCAGTAGGAACAGGGAGTATAATGAAAAACTGTTTTTT.

This clone was detected only once. The chain has TRBV7-3 and TRBJ2-1, with 7 positions matching TRBD2. V dropped 5 bases and J dropped 6; count of bases not matched to a gene: 10. CDR1 is SGHTA and CDR2 is FQGTGA in the germline V gene. The CDR3 has 15 amino acids. CDR3 nucleotide sequence: TGTGCCAGCAGCCCTTGGGGGGGTACGCTCAATGAGCAGTTCTTC. Protein sequence: CASSPWGGTLNEQFF.

The chain combines TRBV6-1 with TRBJ1-4; 8 bases align to TRBD1. The germline CDR1 and CDR2 sequences are MNHNS and SASEGT. The CDR3 has 15 residues. The trim removed 3 bases at V and 6 bases at J, leaving 6 bases unmatched. CDR3 sequence (DNA): TGTGCCAGCAGTGAGGGATCAGGGGGCGATGAAAAACTGTTTTTT. Residues: CASSEGSGGDEKLFF.

For this clone: At one of its ends the junction is not consistent with the germline gene, which may arise from a read error. The chain joins TRBV5-1 to TRBJ2-7; D may be TRBD1 (6 bases). Germline V gene sequence: CDR1 SGHRS, CDR2 YFSETQ. The CDR3 is 16 amino acids. In DNA, the CDR3 is TGCGCCAGCAGCAGCGCGCAGGGGCTACCCTTTGTCGAGAAGTACTTC. Its translation: CASSSAQGLPFVEKYF.

The chain recombines TRBV7-2 with TRBJ1-6, with no clear D. V was shortened by 4 bases and J by 0 bases, with 16 bases between the two germline ends. CDR1 is SGHTA, CDR2 FQGNSA, per germline. The CDR3 sequence is 18 residues long. CDR3 loop: CASSSEAIRSSYNSPLHF. Here the CDR3 DNA reads TGTGCCAGCAGCTCCGAGGCAATACGGAGCTCCTATAATTCACCCCTCCACTTT. Variable domain in full (rest from reference TRBV7-2 and TRBJ1-6): GAGVSQSPSNKVTEKGKDVELRCDPISGHTALYWYRQSLGQGLEFLIYFQGNSAPDKSGLPSDRFSAERTGGSVSTLTIQRTQQEDSAVYLCASSSEAIRSSYNSPLHFGNGTRLTVT.

The chain is built from TRBV5-1 and TRBJ1-2, with D unresolved. The CDR3 runs to 13 residues. Germline lookup yields CDR1 SGHRS and CDR2 YFSETQ. The germline V and J ends were trimmed by 1 base and 5 bases, with 9 bases remaining between them. The DNA for the CDR3 is TGCGCCAGCAGCTTGCTAGAAGGATATGGCTACACCTTC. This gives the protein CASSLLEGYGYTF.

The chain links TRBV12-5 to TRBJ1-2, with D possibly being TRBD1 (5 bases). This CDR3 spans 13 amino acids. CDR1 LGHNT and CDR2 FRNRAP come from the germline V gene. V shed 6 bases and J shed 10 bases, with 18 bases lying between them. In DNA, the CDR3 is TGTGCTAGTGGACCAAATCGGGGGGGTTTCTACACCTTC. Translating it yields CASGPNRGGFYTF.

The V call is TRBV11-3, the J call TRBJ2-1; possibly TRBD2 for D (5 bases). Trimming stripped 0 bases from V and 0 bases from J, with 12 bases between. The CDR3 has 17 residues. Per the germline V gene, CDR1 is SGHNT and CDR2 is YENEEA. CDR3 in amino acids: CASSLEFLGSSYNEQFF. CDR3 nucleotide sequence: TGTGCCAGCAGCTTAGAATTCCTGGGGAGCTCCTACAATGAGCAGTTCTTC.

This rearrangement joins TRBV21-1 to TRBJ1-1; the table gives TRBD1 as D, unverified against the DNA. TRBV21-1 is annotated as a pseudogene. The CDR3 is 13 residues long. CDR3 protein: CASTEGQDRKAFF. CDR3 DNA sequence: TGTGCCAGCACCGAGGGACAGGACAGAAAGGCTTTCTTT.

The chain employs TRBV5-1 and TRBJ2-3, with D possibly being TRBD2 (5 bases). The CDR3 runs 13 residues. CDR1 is SGHRS, CDR2 YFSETQ, per germline. The V gene lost 5 bases and the J gene lost 6 bases, with 13 bases spanning the gap. The CDR3 reads CASRPLAWDTQYF. CDR3 nucleotides: TGCGCCAGCAGACCCCTAGCCTGGGATACGCAGTATTTT.

V usage is TRBV7-8 and J usage is TRBJ1-1; D possibly corresponds to TRBD1 (5 bases). The CDR3 loop spans 14 amino acids. CDR1 and CDR2 (germline): SGHVS, FQNEAQ. V was cut by 4 bases and J by 6 bases, with 15 bases left in between. CDR3 in DNA: TGTGCCAGCAGCTCAGTCGGGGGGGACGCTGAAGCTTTCTTT. Its translation is CASSSVGGDAEAFF.